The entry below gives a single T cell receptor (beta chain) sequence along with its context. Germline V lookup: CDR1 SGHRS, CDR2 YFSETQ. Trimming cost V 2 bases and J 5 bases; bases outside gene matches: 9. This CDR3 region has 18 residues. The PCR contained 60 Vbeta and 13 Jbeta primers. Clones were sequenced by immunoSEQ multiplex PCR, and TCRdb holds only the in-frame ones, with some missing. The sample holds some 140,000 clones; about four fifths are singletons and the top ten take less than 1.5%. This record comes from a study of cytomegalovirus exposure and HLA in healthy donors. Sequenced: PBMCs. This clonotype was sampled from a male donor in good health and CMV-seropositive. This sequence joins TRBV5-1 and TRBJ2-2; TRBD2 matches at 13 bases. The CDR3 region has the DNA TGCGCCAGCAGCTTTTTGGGAGCGGGACTAGCGGGGACCGGGGAGCTGTTTTTT. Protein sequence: CASSFLGAGLAGTGELFF.